The 30 T cell receptor beta chains in this list originate from one sample, sequenced in a study of CXCR3-negative and CXCR3-positive naive CD8 T cells. Preparation of TRB cDNA libraries relied on 5' RACE carrying UMI labels. TCRdb reprocessed the 5' RACE reads; each CDR3 protein has one entry and no DNA is given. The table counts over 100,000 distinct CDR3 sequences; nearly 0.5% lies in the top ten. Sequenced input: naive CXCR3- CD8+ T cells from blood. Specified subset: CD45RO-CCR7+CD27+CD95- naive CD8+ T cells lacking CXCR3 (TNR3-). These TCRs come from a human donor in good health. Some clones in this sample may be carry-over from other donors' samples.

The chain carries TRBV5-5 and TRBJ2-1; TCRdb's D call, TRBD2, is unchecked because there is no DNA. Germline lookup yields CDR1 SGHKS and CDR2 YYEKEE (reference sequence). This CDR3 region has 16 residues. CDR3 region: CASSLSTSGGYNEQFF.

The chain recombines TRBV5-6 with TRBJ2-7; TCRdb outputs TRBD1, but without DNA this stays unchecked. The CDR3 is 13 residues long. Germline V CDR1 and CDR2: SGHDT, YYEEEE. CDR3 loop: CASRDRGHYEQYF.

The chain couples TRBV7-2 to TRBJ2-2; the TRBD2 assignment by TCRdb is unverifiable without DNA. The CDR3 is 18 amino acids. CDR1 and CDR2 from the germline V gene are SGHTA and FQGNSA. The CDR3 loop is CASSQGPGLAGFTGELFF.

The J gene is TRBJ2-1, the V gene TRBV28; TCRdb designates TRBD2, a call that cannot be tested without DNA. In germline, CDR1 is MDHEN, CDR2 SYDVKM. CDR3 length equals 18 residues. This CDR3 is CASSLSLAGALSYNEQFF.

The genes are TRBV10-2 and TRBJ2-3; TCRdb picks TRBD2, but there is no DNA to check that call. This CDR3 region has 17 residues. Germline V gene lookup returns CDR1 WSHSY and CDR2 SAAADI. The chain's CDR3 is CASSEWLAGTFTDTQYF.

The V call is TRBV4-2, the J call TRBJ2-7; TCRdb reports TRBD2, a call that lacks DNA to check it against. CDR1 is LGHNA, CDR2 YNFKEQ, per germline. This CDR3 has 19 residues. CDR3 amino acids: CASSQDSQTSGGHEAEQYF.

The gene calls are TRBV28 and TRBJ1-1. The CDR3 totals 15 residues. Looked up from germline, CDR1 is MDHEN and CDR2 is SYDVKM. This CDR3 reads CASILALGANTEAFF.

The chain recombines TRBV28 with TRBJ2-3; the TCRdb call, TRBD2, lacks DNA for checking. This CDR3 has 16 residues. Germline CDR1 is MDHEN and CDR2 is SYDVKM. The CDR3 loop reads CASSPRLAGSSDTQYF. Combining the CDR3 with reference TRBV28 and TRBJ2-3 gives the whole variable domain DVKVTQSSRYLVKRTGEKVFLECVQDMDHENMFWYRQDPGLGLRLIYFSYDVKMKEKGDIPEGYSVSREKKERFSLILESASTNQTSMYLCASSPRLAGSSDTQYFGPGTRLTVL.

The V call is TRBV19, the J call TRBJ1-2; TCRdb's D call of TRBD1 is untestable without DNA. The CDR3 runs to 15 residues. Germline V gene sequence: CDR1 LNHDA, CDR2 SQIVND (reference sequence). CDR3 sequence reads: CASSMYLLGARGYTF.

The CDR3 spells CASSLVSELLGYNEQFF. The rearrangement joins TRBV11-2 to TRBJ2-1. The CDR3 covers 17 residues. Germline V gives CDR1 SGHAT, CDR2 FQNNGV.

The chain uses TRBV12-3 or TRBV12-4 and TRBJ2-7; TCRdb lists TRBD1, though no DNA is available to test this call. This CDR3 region has 15 residues. This chain's CDR3 is CASSLTVGGVDEQYF.

This rearrangement joins TRBV15 to TRBJ2-5; TCRdb selects TRBD2, and the lack of DNA leaves this call unchecked. Germline CDR1 is LNHNV and CDR2 is YYDKDF (reference sequence). This CDR3 has 15 residues. This CDR3 is CATSRVDSGGETQYF. Full variable domain (rest looked up from reference TRBV15 and TRBJ2-5): DAMVIQNPRYQVTQFGKPVTLSCSQTLNHNVMYWYQQKSSQAPKLLFHYYDKDFNNEADTPDNFQSRRPNTSFCFLDIRSPGLGDTAMYLCATSRVDSGGETQYFGPGTRLLVL.

This chain connects TRBV7-3 to TRBJ2-1; the D call of TRBD1 rests on TCRdb alone, since no DNA is present to check it. Germline V gene lookup returns CDR1 SGHTA and CDR2 FQGTGA. The CDR3 totals 16 residues. This chain's CDR3 is CASSLSGTGRGNEQFF.

The chain has TRBV12-3 or TRBV12-4 and TRBJ2-3. This CDR3 contains 14 residues. CDR3 sequence reads: CASNLAGGTDTQYF.

This sequence joins TRBV28 and TRBJ2-7; TCRdb names TRBD2, which stays unverified in the absence of DNA. The germline CDR1 and CDR2 sequences are MDHEN and SYDVKM. The CDR3 extends over 12 amino acids. Here the CDR3 reads CASSLRDWERYF.

V usage is TRBV28 and J usage is TRBJ2-3; the D call from TCRdb, TRBD2, cannot be confirmed without DNA. CDR3 length: 15 amino acids. In germline, CDR1 is MDHEN, CDR2 SYDVKM. The CDR3 is CASSVTSGTTDTQYF.

This sequence joins TRBV28 and TRBJ2-2; TCRdb selects TRBD1, and the lack of DNA leaves this call unchecked. Germline V CDR1 and CDR2: MDHEN, SYDVKM. The CDR3 runs 17 residues. CDR3 in amino acids: CASSPPRATGAGGELFF. Drawing the rest from reference TRBV28 and TRBJ2-2, the complete variable domain is DVKVTQSSRYLVKRTGEKVFLECVQDMDHENMFWYRQDPGLGLRLIYFSYDVKMKEKGDIPEGYSVSREKKERFSLILESASTNQTSMYLCASSPPRATGAGGELFFGEGSRLTVL.

The chain recombines TRBV19 with TRBJ2-7; TCRdb selects TRBD1, and the lack of DNA leaves this call unchecked. CDR3 length: 15 amino acids. Germline V gene sequence: CDR1 LNHDA, CDR2 SQIVND (reference sequence). The CDR3: CASSSGQGTSYEQYF. Supplemented by reference TRBV19 and TRBJ2-7, the full variable domain reads DGGITQSPKYLFRKEGQNVTLSCEQNLNHDAMYWYRQDPGQGLRLIYYSQIVNDFQKGDIAEGYSVSREKKESFPLTVTSAQKNPTAFYLCASSSGQGTSYEQYFGPGTRLTVT.

This chain joins TRBV28 and TRBJ2-1; TCRdb outputs TRBD2, but without DNA this stays unchecked. Per the germline V gene, CDR1 is MDHEN and CDR2 is SYDVKM. The CDR3 runs 14 residues. The CDR3: CASRPEGGGDEQFF.

The chain links TRBV29-1 to TRBJ2-2; TCRdb returns TRBD2, unconfirmable since there is no DNA. Germline-derived CDR1 and CDR2 are SQVTM and ANQGSEA. The CDR3 runs to 15 residues. The CDR3 protein is CSVGGGTKVTGELFF.

The chain combines TRBV20-1 with TRBJ2-3. Germline V CDR1 and CDR2: DFQATT, SNEGSKA (reference sequence). This CDR3 is 15 amino acids long. Here the CDR3 reads CSARDRLASTDTQYF.

The chain is built from TRBV27 and TRBJ2-3. Germline values: CDR1 MNHEY, CDR2 SMNVEV (reference sequence). This CDR3 spans 14 amino acids. CDR3 loop: CASGLATVRDTQYF.

V and J are TRBV12-3 or TRBV12-4 and TRBJ2-1; no DNA is available, so the TRBD2 call from TCRdb remains unchecked. The CDR3 consists of 11 residues. The CDR3 region is CASKTSNEQFF.

This chain joins TRBV5-1 and TRBJ2-3; the TCRdb D gene call, TRBD2, has no DNA to confirm it. This CDR3 region has 16 residues. Germline V gene data show CDR1 as SGHRS and CDR2 as YFSETQ. The chain's CDR3 is CASSLVTSGVADTQYF.

The rearrangement joins TRBV28 to TRBJ1-3; TCRdb outputs TRBD1, but without DNA this stays unchecked. CDR1 is MDHEN and CDR2 is SYDVKM in the germline V gene. The CDR3 covers 18 residues. The CDR3 loop reads CASSSHDLDRAAGNTIYF.

V usage is TRBV15 and J usage is TRBJ2-1; the D gene TCRdb calls, TRBD2, cannot be checked with no DNA. The CDR3 totals 18 residues. The germline V gene encodes CDR1 LNHNV and CDR2 YYDKDF (reference sequence). CDR3: CATSRDPRTAPSYNEQFF. Supplemented by reference TRBV15 and TRBJ2-1, the full variable domain reads DAMVIQNPRYQVTQFGKPVTLSCSQTLNHNVMYWYQQKSSQAPKLLFHYYDKDFNNEADTPDNFQSRRPNTSFCFLDIRSPGLGDTAMYLCATSRDPRTAPSYNEQFFGPGTRLTVL.

The chain employs TRBV3-1 and TRBJ2-5; TCRdb picks TRBD2, but there is no DNA to check that call. The CDR3 is made up of 18 amino acids. CDR1 is LGHDT and CDR2 is YNNKEL in the germline V gene (reference sequence). This CDR3 is CASSSETSGGKHQETQYF.

The chain recombines TRBV28 with TRBJ2-7. CDR1 MDHEN and CDR2 SYDVKM come from the germline V gene. The CDR3 loop spans 13 amino acids. CDR3 sequence: CASSLVNVYEQYF.

V gene TRBV4-1 combines with J gene TRBJ1-2. Germline V gene sequence: CDR1 MGHRA, CDR2 YSYEKL. The CDR3 is 15 residues long. The CDR3 region is CASSQDNTVHYGYTF.

The CDR3 here is CASSLTGLFNEQFF. V usage is TRBV7-9 and J usage is TRBJ2-1. This CDR3 region has 14 residues. CDR1 and CDR2 from the germline V gene are SEHNR and FQNEAQ (reference sequence).